This TCR beta chain was sequenced for a study of T cells in Graves' hyperthyroidism and ophthalmopathy. Study in general: Staff took peripheral blood when the initial diagnosis was made, before any treatment began. Whole-study results and caveats: Most expanded thyroid clonotypes above 0.001 also appeared in blood. Stable hyperthyroidism and ophthalmopathy were separated using 13 V-J signatures.

Amplification of TCR beta CDR3 regions used RNA as the template. TCR CDR3 regions were first amplified by RT-PCR with HTBI primers. One entry per CDR3 protein results from TCRdb running MiXCR on the multiplex PCR reads. The data contain about 380,000 distinct CDR3 sequences, approximately 17% of them singletons. Uncontrolled infection, other autoimmune disease, pregnancy or lactation led to exclusion. This clonotype has at least ten counts. Its antigen is unidentified. Germline-derived CDR1 and CDR2 are DFQATT and SNEGSKA (reference sequence). The J segment lost 6 bases and the V segment lost 5 bases, leaving 13 bases of the junction unmatched. CDR3 length: 14 amino acids.

The TCR comes from a man aged 18 to 29 with Graves' ophthalmopathy. This chain joins TRBV20-1 and TRBJ2-7; 7 bases fit TRBD2. The sequencing sample was made of blood. CDR3 sequence: CSAPKPGGGFEQYF. For the CDR3, the DNA is TGCAGTGCTCCCAAGCCGGGAGGCGGCTTCGAGCAGTACTTC.